The clone carrying this TCR beta chain has a count of ten or more. The method was immunoSEQ multiplex PCR; TCRdb's version includes in-frame clones alone and lacks a portion of them. The sample lists 160,000 or so clones; about 84% were seen once. The record originates from a study of blood T cell repertoires in COVID-19. Study-level background: Researchers got acute and convalescent COVID-19 samples from the United States, Italy and Spain. Nucleic acid was either cDNA or gDNA, and it came from T cells, B-cell-depleted T cells, or PBMCs.

CDR1 is SGHRS and CDR2 is YFSETQ in the germline V gene. Trimming cost V 4 bases and J 2 bases, with 18 bases left between them. This CDR3 has 17 amino acids. Individuals drawn from about 26 US areas were roughly 18 to 95 years old. Recovered status in Cohort 3 required two negative PCRs, clearance, or symptom resolution. Input material: PBMCs or T cells enriched from blood (not recorded which). This chain links TRBV5-1 with TRBJ1-4, with a tentative D call TRBD1 (5 bases). The sequence came from a man aged 35-49 years who had recovered from COVID-19. The CDR3 DNA follows: TGCGCCAGCAGCCCCGGTGTCGGGGGACCCACTAATGAAAAACTGTTTTTT. This gives the protein CASSPGVGGPTNEKLFF.